This TCR beta chain stems from a study of T-cell memory formation after mild COVID-19. Study as a whole: TCR clusters were mostly donor specific.

General observations from the study: What remained unconfirmed was the SARS-CoV-2 specificity of second-wave clones peaking on day 37. Some clones that responded turned up in pre-infection memory, which suggests that cross-reactive memory joined in.

A single record per CDR3 protein comes from TCRdb applying MiXCR to the 5' RACE reads. The data show approximately 300,000 distinct CDR3 sequences, 8% to 9% seen once. This clonotype was seen repeatedly, ten times or more. Its antigen remains unknown. The sequencing input was PBMCs or a T cell subset sorted from them (not recorded which). The TCR originated in a man between 18 and 29 years old who had mild COVID-19 (a few samples of this study predate the infection). Cell type and time point are not known.

This CDR3 is CASSQKQGQAETQYF. CDR3 DNA: TGCGCCAGCAGTCAAAAGCAGGGCCAAGCAGAGACCCAGTACTTC. The gene calls are TRBV23-1 and TRBJ2-5; D possibly corresponds to TRBD1 (5 bases). TRBV23-1 is annotated as an ORF whose role is uncertain. V shed 2 bases and J shed 4 bases, with 14 bases lying between them. The CDR3 has 15 residues.